This TCR beta chain appears in the sequencing data of a study of CD8 T cells in Susac syndrome. Whole-study results and caveats: It was acknowledged by the study that relatively few individuals were included in its TCR sequencing and HLA analysis.

The CDR3 runs to 15 residues. The germline V gene has CDR1 SGHTA and CDR2 FQGNSA. V was cut by 0 bases and J by 0 bases, with 6 bases left in between. Concerning this clonotype itself: The target antigen is unknown.

Random hexamers were used to reverse transcribe an amount of 0.5 to 1 ug RNA. TCRdb ran MiXCR on the immunoSEQ multiplex PCR reads and lists one entry per CDR3 protein. Found here are hundreds of thousands of distinct CDR3 sequences, 85% to 95% of them singletons; the top ten hold about 0.14%. The gene calls are TRBV7-2 and TRBJ2-1; D not resolved. Source material: CD4+ T cells from PBMCs. This TCR derives from a human donor with Susac syndrome. CDR3 loop: CASSLASSSYNEQFF. CDR3 nucleotides: TGTGCCAGCAGCTTAGCATCAAGCTCCTACAATGAGCAGTTCTTC.